These T cell receptor beta chains were read from a single sample in a study of T cell responses to AZD1222 COVID-19 vaccine. Measured with immunoSEQ multiplex PCR; TCRdb has only the in-frame clones, and not every one. The table lists some 84,000 clones, roughly 85% of them singletons. The input for sequencing was peripheral blood, taken on day 0 of AZD1222 vaccination. Receptors originate from an adult in good health. Each CDR3 is given with its conserved first and last residue. The order of the fields is D gene, J gene, V gene, clone size, CDR3 DNA, CDR3 protein. A D gene is named only where the DNA matches it firmly. Not all rows give a size; the values are once, few, many and, for expanded clones, a class.

d_gene: -; j_gene: TRBJ1-3; v_gene: TRBV7-2; abundance: -; CDR3nt: TGTGCCAGCAGCCCGCCGGGGGCGCGTGGAAACACCATATATTTT; CDR3aa: CASSPPGARGNTIYF
d_gene: -; j_gene: TRBJ2-3; v_gene: TRBV19; abundance: -; CDR3nt: TGTGCCAGTAGTATATGGGGTTACAAAGCCCCTAGCACAGATACGCAGTATTTT; CDR3aa: CASSIWGYKAPSTDTQYF
d_gene: TRBD1; j_gene: TRBJ2-3; v_gene: TRBV5-1; abundance: few; CDR3nt: TGCGCCAGCAGCTTGGATACAGGGGGCGCATCCGATACGCAGTATTTT; CDR3aa: CASSLDTGGASDTQYF
d_gene: -; j_gene: TRBJ2-1; v_gene: TRBV28; abundance: -; CDR3nt: TGTGCCAGCAGCCCACCGCGGGCAACAACCTACAATGAGCAGTTCTTC; CDR3aa: CASSPPRATTYNEQFF
d_gene: TRBD1; j_gene: TRBJ2-1; v_gene: TRBV19; abundance: -; CDR3nt: TGTGCCAGTAGGGGACAGGGGCCCTACAATGAGCAGTTCTTC; CDR3aa: CASRGQGPYNEQFF
d_gene: TRBD2; j_gene: TRBJ2-1; v_gene: TRBV6-2/TRBV6-3; abundance: -; CDR3nt: TGTGCCAGCAGTTACCCCGGGACTAGCGGGAGCAATGAGCAGTTCTTC; CDR3aa: CASSYPGTSGSNEQFF
d_gene: -; j_gene: TRBJ2-6; v_gene: TRBV15; abundance: -; CDR3nt: TGTGCCACCAGCAGAGATCGTTGGGCCCTCAGGACTGGGGCCAACGTCCTGACTTTC; CDR3aa: CATSRDRWALRTGANVLTF
d_gene: -; j_gene: TRBJ1-1; v_gene: TRBV19; abundance: -; CDR3nt: TGTGCCAGTACGAACCAGGGAGTGAACACTGAAGCTTTCTTT; CDR3aa: CASTNQGVNTEAFF
d_gene: -; j_gene: TRBJ1-2; v_gene: TRBV19; abundance: -; CDR3nt: TGTGCCAGTAGTATAGGAGAGTATGGCTACACCTTC; CDR3aa: CASSIGEYGYTF
d_gene: TRBD1; j_gene: TRBJ1-2; v_gene: TRBV3-1/TRBV3-2; abundance: once; CDR3nt: TGTGCCAGCAGCGTCACAGGGGACTATGGCTACACCTTC; CDR3aa: CASSVTGDYGYTF
d_gene: TRBD2; j_gene: TRBJ2-1; v_gene: TRBV6-1; abundance: -; CDR3nt: TGTGCCAGCAGTGAAGGTAGTAGCGGGAGTATCCATGAGCAGTTCTTC; CDR3aa: CASSEGSSGSIHEQFF
d_gene: -; j_gene: TRBJ2-5; v_gene: TRBV28; abundance: -; CDR3nt: TGTGCCAGCAGTTATCCTCCTGGTCCCCAGTACTTC; CDR3aa: CASSYPPGPQYF
d_gene: -; j_gene: TRBJ2-2; v_gene: TRBV3-1/TRBV3-2; abundance: -; CDR3nt: TGTGCCAGCCGAGCGGGGAACACCGGGGAGCTGTTTTTT; CDR3aa: CASRAGNTGELFF
d_gene: TRBD1; j_gene: TRBJ1-5; v_gene: TRBV6-6; abundance: -; CDR3nt: TGTGCCAGCAGGTACGGGGGACAGGATTCGCCTCAGCCCCAGCATTTT; CDR3aa: CASRYGGQDSPQPQHF
d_gene: -; j_gene: TRBJ2-1; v_gene: TRBV24-1; abundance: -; CDR3nt: TGTGCCACCGGCGGCGAGACCTCCTACAATGAGCAGTTCTTC; CDR3aa: CATGGETSYNEQFF
d_gene: TRBD1; j_gene: TRBJ2-1; v_gene: TRBV7-8; abundance: -; CDR3nt: TGTGCCAGCAGCTTAAGCCAGGGGGTATACAATGAGCAGTTCTTC; CDR3aa: CASSLSQGVYNEQFF
d_gene: -; j_gene: TRBJ2-7; v_gene: TRBV10-3; abundance: once; CDR3nt: TGTGCCATCAGCTACCTGGGCTACGAGCAGTACTTC; CDR3aa: CAISYLGYEQYF
d_gene: TRBD2; j_gene: TRBJ2-7; v_gene: TRBV11-3; abundance: -; CDR3nt: TGTGCCAGCAGCTTTCGGAAACTAGCGGCATCTGGGGAGCAGTACTTC; CDR3aa: CASSFRKLAASGEQYF
d_gene: -; j_gene: TRBJ2-7; v_gene: TRBV5-1; abundance: -; CDR3nt: TGCGCCAGCAGCTTGGCCGTCCGGGATTCAGGCGACGAGCAGTACTTC; CDR3aa: CASSLAVRDSGDEQYF
d_gene: TRBD2; j_gene: TRBJ2-3; v_gene: TRBV3-1/TRBV3-2; abundance: -; CDR3nt: TGTGCCAGCAGCCAACCTCTAGCGGGTGGGATTCAGGATACGCAGTATTTT; CDR3aa: CASSQPLAGGIQDTQYF
d_gene: TRBD1; j_gene: TRBJ1-2; v_gene: TRBV28; abundance: -; CDR3nt: TGTGCCAGCAGTTTCGAGGGGGCGCTTAGCTATGGCTACACCTTC; CDR3aa: CASSFEGALSYGYTF
d_gene: TRBD2; j_gene: TRBJ2-1; v_gene: TRBV15; abundance: -; CDR3nt: TGTGCCACCAGCAGACCTCCTCGGGAGGCAGGGTACAATGAGCAGTTCTTC; CDR3aa: CATSRPPREAGYNEQFF
d_gene: TRBD1; j_gene: TRBJ2-4; v_gene: TRBV7-2; abundance: once; CDR3nt: TGTGCCAGCAGCACGGGACAGGGACAGTACTTC; CDR3aa: CASSTGQGQYF
d_gene: TRBD1; j_gene: TRBJ2-7; v_gene: TRBV28; abundance: -; CDR3nt: TGTGCCAGCCAAAAGGGACAGGGAGGGATCCCCTACGAGCAGTACTTC; CDR3aa: CASQKGQGGIPYEQYF
d_gene: TRBD2; j_gene: TRBJ2-1; v_gene: TRBV5-4; abundance: -; CDR3nt: TGTGCCAGCAGCCGAATAGCGGGACCAGCCTACAATGAGCAGTTCTTC; CDR3aa: CASSRIAGPAYNEQFF
d_gene: -; j_gene: TRBJ1-4; v_gene: TRBV12-5; abundance: once; CDR3nt: TGTGCTAGTGGTTTGCAAGGGCCCAATGAAAAACTGTTTTTT; CDR3aa: CASGLQGPNEKLFF
d_gene: -; j_gene: TRBJ1-6; v_gene: TRBV15; abundance: -; CDR3nt: TGTGCCACCAGCAGAGTCAGCCTTAATTCACCCCTCCACTTT; CDR3aa: CATSRVSLNSPLHF
d_gene: TRBD1; j_gene: TRBJ1-1; v_gene: TRBV7-6; abundance: -; CDR3nt: TGTGCCAGCAGCTTAAGGGGGCTGAACACTGAAGCTTTCTTT; CDR3aa: CASSLRGLNTEAFF
d_gene: TRBD2; j_gene: TRBJ2-1; v_gene: TRBV7-2; abundance: -; CDR3nt: TGTGCCAGCAGCGCTGGGACTAGCGGGACGAGCTCCTACAATGAGCAGTTCTTC; CDR3aa: CASSAGTSGTSSYNEQFF
d_gene: TRBD1; j_gene: TRBJ1-2; v_gene: TRBV19; abundance: -; CDR3nt: TGTGCCAGTAGAATCCTTCCGGGACAGGGTAACTATGGCTACACCTTC; CDR3aa: CASRILPGQGNYGYTF
d_gene: -; j_gene: TRBJ2-3; v_gene: TRBV6-5; abundance: once; CDR3nt: TGTGCCAGCCAATCTGGAGATTGGGTGGATACGCAGTATTTT; CDR3aa: CASQSGDWVDTQYF
d_gene: TRBD1; j_gene: TRBJ2-3; v_gene: TRBV9; abundance: -; CDR3nt: TGTGCCAGCAGCGTAGGGGTAGGGCAGGGGGCAACAGATACGCAGTATTTT; CDR3aa: CASSVGVGQGATDTQYF
d_gene: -; j_gene: TRBJ1-5; v_gene: TRBV11-2; abundance: -; CDR3nt: TGTGCCAGCAGCTTAGGCAGCAATCAGCCCCAGCATTTT; CDR3aa: CASSLGSNQPQHF
d_gene: TRBD2; j_gene: TRBJ2-3; v_gene: TRBV5-1; abundance: once; CDR3nt: TGCGCCAGCAGCCCAGGACTAGCGGGAGTCACAGATACGCAGTATTTT; CDR3aa: CASSPGLAGVTDTQYF
d_gene: -; j_gene: TRBJ2-7; v_gene: TRBV2; abundance: few; CDR3nt: TGTGCCAGCAGTGAAAGGGGACGGGCCTACGAGCAGTACTTC; CDR3aa: CASSERGRAYEQYF
d_gene: -; j_gene: TRBJ2-3; v_gene: TRBV19; abundance: once; CDR3nt: TGTGCCAGTAGTATCTCGGCAAGCACAGATACGCAGTATTTT; CDR3aa: CASSISASTDTQYF
d_gene: TRBD1; j_gene: TRBJ1-5; v_gene: TRBV7-2; abundance: -; CDR3nt: TGTGCCAGCAGCTTAGGGGGCAGGGGGATTCAGCCCCAGCATTTT; CDR3aa: CASSLGGRGIQPQHF
d_gene: TRBD1; j_gene: TRBJ2-7; v_gene: TRBV18; abundance: -; CDR3nt: TGTGCCAGCTCACCTTCGGGACAGGGGATCTCCTACGAGCAGTACTTC; CDR3aa: CASSPSGQGISYEQYF
d_gene: TRBD2; j_gene: TRBJ2-5; v_gene: TRBV11-3; abundance: -; CDR3nt: TGTGCCAGCAGCTGGGCCGGGACTAGCGGGAGGGAAGAGACCCAGTACTTC; CDR3aa: CASSWAGTSGREETQYF
d_gene: -; j_gene: TRBJ1-4; v_gene: TRBV5-6; abundance: -; CDR3nt: TGTGCCAGCAACACTCCCGGGACGGGTAATGAAAAACTGTTTTTT; CDR3aa: CASNTPGTGNEKLFF
d_gene: -; j_gene: TRBJ2-1; v_gene: TRBV11-2; abundance: few; CDR3nt: TGTGCCAGCAGCTTAGAATTGAGGACTTCCCAACCCGTTGAGCAGTTCTTC; CDR3aa: CASSLELRTSQPVEQFF
d_gene: TRBD1; j_gene: TRBJ2-7; v_gene: TRBV9; abundance: -; CDR3nt: TGTGCCAGCAGTAGAGGGAGAGGGACAGGGCACGAGCAGTACTTC; CDR3aa: CASSRGRGTGHEQYF
d_gene: -; j_gene: TRBJ1-4; v_gene: TRBV19; abundance: once; CDR3nt: TGTGCCAGTAGTATGAACAATCCTCTGACTAATGAAAAACTGTTTTTT; CDR3aa: CASSMNNPLTNEKLFF
d_gene: -; j_gene: TRBJ1-2; v_gene: TRBV27; abundance: -; CDR3nt: TGTGCCAGCAGTTTAAGGGTTGGATTGTATGGCTACACCTTC; CDR3aa: CASSLRVGLYGYTF
d_gene: TRBD1; j_gene: TRBJ1-5; v_gene: TRBV6-5; abundance: few; CDR3nt: TGTGCCAGCAGCACGGGACAGGGAGGCAATCAGCCCCAGCATTTT; CDR3aa: CASSTGQGGNQPQHF
d_gene: -; j_gene: TRBJ1-2; v_gene: TRBV28; abundance: -; CDR3nt: TGTGCCAGCAGGCAAGAGGGGGCTAACTATGGCTACACCTTC; CDR3aa: CASRQEGANYGYTF
d_gene: -; j_gene: TRBJ1-4; v_gene: TRBV10-3; abundance: -; CDR3nt: TGTGCCATCAGTGAGTCGATGAACGAGGAAAAACTGTTTTTT; CDR3aa: CAISESMNEEKLFF
d_gene: -; j_gene: TRBJ1-2; v_gene: TRBV7-8; abundance: -; CDR3nt: TGTGCCAGCAGGGCACAGGCTGCTAACTATGGCTACACCTTC; CDR3aa: CASRAQAANYGYTF
d_gene: -; j_gene: TRBJ1-3; v_gene: TRBV7-9; abundance: -; CDR3nt: TGTGCCAGCCAGGCGCAGGGCAGCGGAAACACCATATATTTT; CDR3aa: CASQAQGSGNTIYF
d_gene: -; j_gene: TRBJ1-2; v_gene: TRBV19; abundance: -; CDR3nt: TGTGCCAGTAGTATAGATAGCTATGGCTACACCTTC; CDR3aa: CASSIDSYGYTF
d_gene: -; j_gene: TRBJ1-1; v_gene: TRBV6-5; abundance: -; CDR3nt: TGTGCCAGCAGTACCTCCGGACAGATTAACACTGAAGCTTTCTTT; CDR3aa: CASSTSGQINTEAFF
d_gene: -; j_gene: TRBJ1-2; v_gene: TRBV25-1; abundance: -; CDR3nt: TGTGCCAGCAGTGACGAGGGTGATCCCCTCTATGGCTACACCTTC; CDR3aa: CASSDEGDPLYGYTF
d_gene: TRBD1; j_gene: TRBJ2-3; v_gene: TRBV7-9; abundance: -; CDR3nt: TGTGCCAGCAGCTGGACAGGGAGCACAGATACGCAGTATTTT; CDR3aa: CASSWTGSTDTQYF
d_gene: -; j_gene: TRBJ2-5; v_gene: TRBV3-1/TRBV3-2; abundance: once; CDR3nt: TGTGCCAGCAGCCCTGACCCCGGGACGAGCGTGAGGGAGACCCAGTACTTC; CDR3aa: CASSPDPGTSVRETQYF
d_gene: -; j_gene: TRBJ1-3; v_gene: TRBV4-1; abundance: -; CDR3nt: TGCGCCAGCAGCCAAGATTTGCTCTCTGGAAACACCATATATTTT; CDR3aa: CASSQDLLSGNTIYF
d_gene: TRBD2; j_gene: TRBJ2-1; v_gene: TRBV5-1; abundance: -; CDR3nt: TGCGCCAGCAGCTTGGGTCGGGGACTAGCGGGAGCCTATGAGCAGTTCTTC; CDR3aa: CASSLGRGLAGAYEQFF
d_gene: -; j_gene: TRBJ2-7; v_gene: TRBV14; abundance: -; CDR3nt: TGTGCCAGGACGGTGGCCTCCTACGAGCAGTACTTC; CDR3aa: CARTVASYEQYF
d_gene: -; j_gene: TRBJ1-1; v_gene: TRBV18; abundance: once; CDR3nt: TGTGCCAGCTCACCAGAGGGGGAGGAGGCTTTCTTT; CDR3aa: CASSPEGEEAFF
d_gene: -; j_gene: TRBJ2-7; v_gene: TRBV28; abundance: -; CDR3nt: TGTGCCAGCGTCTCCACTTGGCGGGACAGAACCTACGAGCAGTACTTC; CDR3aa: CASVSTWRDRTYEQYF